Following are 9 T cell receptor beta chains from one sample sequenced in a study of T cell responses to AZD1222 COVID-19 vaccine. The protocol was immunoSEQ multiplex PCR, while the TCRdb copy is restricted to in-frame clones and leaves out a portion. The table has about 120,000 clones, around 92% seen once; the top ten hold 1.5% to 1.9%. Source: peripheral blood, taken on day 0 of AZD1222 vaccination. The receptors stem from an adult in good health.

The chain employs TRBV6-5 and TRBJ2-3; 8 nucleotides align to TRBD1. Germline-derived CDR1 and CDR2 are MNHEY and SVGAGI. Germline trimming cut 0 bases from V and 3 bases from J; bases unmatched to any gene: 2. This CDR3 has 15 residues. The DNA for the CDR3 is TGTGCCAGCAGTTACTCTTACAGGGGGACAGATACGCAGTATTTT. It is translated as CASSYSYRGTDTQYF.

The V call is TRBV6-5, the J call TRBJ2-7; D unclear. V shed 0 bases and J shed 4 bases, with 16 bases lying between them. Germline loops: CDR1 MNHEY, CDR2 SVGAGI. This CDR3 region has 16 residues. CDR3 sequence: CASSYSAPRAEYEQYF. CDR3 sequence (DNA): TGTGCCAGCAGTTACTCGGCCCCCCGCGCGGAATACGAGCAGTACTTC.

The chain recombines TRBV29-1 with TRBJ1-1; weak D call: TRBD1 (6 bases). The V gene's germline CDR1 is SQVTM and CDR2 ANQGSEA. Deletions cut 6 bases from V and 5 bases from J, with 16 bases between. The length of the CDR3 is 13 residues. The CDR3 sequence is CSVAQGLTTEAFF. The CDR3 DNA sequence: TGCAGCGTCGCACAGGGACTCACTACTGAAGCTTTCTTT.

The chain joins TRBV27 to TRBJ2-7; weak D call: TRBD1 (6 bases). The germline V gene has CDR1 MNHEY and CDR2 SMNVEV (reference sequence). Trimming stripped 6 bases from V and 3 bases from J, with 15 bases between. The CDR3 extends over 14 amino acids. The CDR3 DNA is TGTGCCAGCAGCCTCAGCCAGGGGCTCTACGAGCAGTACTTC. This codes for CASSLSQGLYEQYF.

This chain links TRBV27 with TRBJ2-7, with 8 nucleotides matching TRBD1. The germline V gene encodes CDR1 MNHEY and CDR2 SMNVEV (reference sequence). V was pared by 6 bases and J by 6 bases, with 13 bases of the junction left unmatched. This CDR3 is 15 amino acids long. In DNA, the CDR3 is TGTGCCAGCAGCCGGATAGGACAGGGCCTGAGCGAGCAGTACTTC. Its protein product is CASSRIGQGLSEQYF.

V usage is TRBV23-1 and J usage is TRBJ1-5, with D hard to call. TRBV23-1 is an ORF, with its function uncertain. Trimming took off 2 bases at V and 5 bases at J, with 13 bases between the two ends. The CDR3 spans 15 residues. In nucleotides, the CDR3 is TGCGCCAGCAGTCAACCCAGGAGAGAATATCAGCCCCAGCATTTT. Its translation is CASSQPRREYQPQHF.

The rearrangement links TRBV5-1 to TRBJ2-7; 8 bases are a match to TRBD2. The CDR3 is made up of 15 amino acids. Germline V CDR1 and CDR2: SGHRS, YFSETQ. With V trimmed by 0 bases and J by 4 bases, 6 bases remained unmatched. The CDR3 sequence is CASSLELAVRYEQYF. The CDR3 coding sequence is TGCGCCAGCAGCTTGGAACTAGCGGTTCGTTACGAGCAGTACTTC.

The chain carries TRBV3-1 (or the pseudogene TRBV3-2) and TRBJ2-7; TRBD1 aligns across 9 bases. The CDR3 is 15 residues long. Germline CDR1 is LGHDT and CDR2 is YNNKEL (reference sequence). J gave up 4 bases and V 6 bases, and 10 bases lay outside the gene matches. CDR3 nucleotide sequence: TGTGCCAGCAGTCTCCACCGGGACAGGGAGTACGAGCAGTACTTC. Its protein is CASSLHRDREYEQYF.

The chain employs TRBV30 and TRBJ1-2; D may be TRBD1 (6 bases). Germline CDR1 reads GTSNPN; CDR2 reads SVGIG (reference sequence). The germline V and J ends were trimmed by 0 bases and 8 bases, with 13 bases remaining between them. The CDR3 is 13 residues long. The CDR3 sequence: CAWSVTGWEGYTF. The CDR3 DNA sequence: TGTGCCTGGAGTGTAACAGGGTGGGAGGGCTACACCTTC.